This entry features one TCR beta chain sequence. The source of the sample is a study of technical replicates of blood from a handful of donors. Germline lookup yields CDR1 SGHNT and CDR2 YYREEE (reference sequence). The trim removed 0 bases at V and 7 bases at J, leaving 3 bases unmatched. The CDR3 totals 14 residues. Generated by immunoSEQ multiplex PCR, the TCRdb table keeps only in-frame clones and is missing some. The sample has fewer than 70,000 clones; roughly 94% are singletons. This chain uses TRBV5-4 with TRBJ2-7; 11 nucleotides agree with TRBD2. The sequenced sample consisted of T cells isolated from PBMCs. The sequence came from a human donor in good health. As DNA, the CDR3 is TGTGCCAGCAGCTTGGTTTCTAGCGGGAGGGAGCAGTACTTC. Its translation: CASSLVSSGREQYF.